This TCR beta chain was retrieved from a study of cytomegalovirus exposure and HLA in healthy donors. Only one count was recorded for this clone. The antigen is not known. Study findings and constraints: In a later analysis, specific HLA alleles were associated with around 17,000 TCR beta sequences at a 0.05 false discovery rate. A list of 150 or so TCR beta chains associated with cytomegalovirus was given. The authors judged a highly shared variant cluster likely a sequencing artifact. Common viral pathogens seemed, in a later analysis, to connect with several of the most significant clusters.

This CDR3 has 14 amino acids. The V end was cut by 3 bases, the J end by 3 bases, with 11 bases between. Per the germline V gene, CDR1 is KGHSH and CDR2 is LQKENI. With 60 Vbeta and 13 Jbeta primers, the PCR was carried out. The table came from immunoSEQ multiplex PCR; TCRdb's copy has only in-frame clones and leaves some out. The sample holds 150,000 to 200,000 clones, 81% seen once. The chain joins TRBV18 to TRBJ2-5; D remains unclear. This clonotype was sampled from a man aged 45-60 years in good health and CMV-seronegative. Sequencing used PBMCs. The CDR3: CASSPVQSKETQYF. CDR3 in DNA: TGTGCCAGCTCACCCGTACAGAGCAAAGAGACCCAGTACTTC.